The 6 T cell receptor beta chains below were found in one sample sequenced in a study of blood T cell repertoires in COVID-19. Repertoires were generated with immunoSEQ multiplex PCR, while TCRdb's copy carries only in-frame clones and drops some. The sample lists 150,000 to 200,000 clones; approximately 86% were seen once. Sequenced material: peripheral blood. These receptors all come from a man between 60 and 70 years old with acute or convalescent COVID-19.

The chain uses TRBV6-1 and TRBJ1-2, with D hard to call. CDR1 and CDR2 from the germline V gene are MNHNS and SASEGT. The length of the CDR3 is 14 residues. Trimming took 2 bases from V and 4 from J, leaving 11 bases between them. The CDR3 protein is CASSESRGTYGYTF. The DNA for the CDR3 is TGTGCCAGCAGTGAATCCCGCGGTACCTATGGCTACACCTTC.

This rearrangement joins TRBV28 to TRBJ1-1, with TRBD1 identical over 7 bases. The length of the CDR3 is 14 residues. Trimming at V came to 6 bases and at J to 5 bases, leaving 9 bases not matched to a gene. The germline V gene encodes CDR1 MDHEN and CDR2 SYDVKM. The DNA for the CDR3 is TGTGCCAGCAGCCCAGGGGGGCGCCGGACTGAAGCTTTCTTT. The encoded protein is CASSPGGRRTEAFF.

The chain couples TRBV5-1 to TRBJ1-5; D not resolved. The CDR3 runs to 12 residues. Germline CDR1 SGHRS, CDR2 YFSETQ. V lost 4 bases, J lost 6 bases, and 8 bases lay in between. In DNA, the CDR3 is TGCGCCAGCAGCACGAACACTCAGCCCCAGCATTTT. Encoded protein: CASSTNTQPQHF.

The chain joins TRBV5-1 to TRBJ2-5, with 9 bases fitting TRBD1. The length of the CDR3 is 15 residues. Germline CDR1 is SGHRS and CDR2 is YFSETQ. After removal of 2 bases from V and 13 bases from J, the junction contained 15 bases not matched to a gene. The CDR3 DNA reads as TGCGCCAGCAGCTTCACCGGGACAGGGAGAATCCCTGGGTACTTC. The encoded protein is CASSFTGTGRIPGYF.

Note on this clone: Germline is not matched at one junction end, which may reflect a read error. The chain employs TRBV13 and TRBJ1-2; 8 bases fit TRBD1. The CDR3 spans 13 residues. In germline, CDR1 is PRHDT, CDR2 FYEKMQ (reference sequence). CDR3 sequence reads: CASSLGQGYGYTF. The DNA of the CDR3 is TGTGCCAGCAGCCTAGGACAGGGCTATGGCTACACCTTC. Full variable domain (rest looked up from reference TRBV13 and TRBJ1-2): AAGVIQSPRHLIKEKRETATLKCYPIPRHDTVYWYQQGPGQDPQFLISFYEKMQSDKGSIPDRFSAQQFSDYHSELNMSSLELGDSALYFCASSLGQGYGYTFGSGTRLTVV.

V gene TRBV7-8 combines with J gene TRBJ2-1; perhaps TRBD2 as D (6 bases). CDR1 SGHVS and CDR2 FQNEAQ come from the germline V gene. This CDR3 has 16 residues. Trimming removed 5 bases from V and 6 bases from J, with 20 bases in between. This chain's CDR3 is CASSIRERGIPNEQFF. The CDR3, as DNA: TGTGCCAGCAGCATCCGGGAGAGGGGAATCCCCAATGAGCAGTTCTTC. Full variable domain (outside the CDR3, taken from reference TRBV7-8 and TRBJ2-1): GAGVSQSPRYKVAKRGQDVALRCDPISGHVSLFWYQQALGQGPEFLTYFQNEAQLDKSGLPSDRFFAERPEGSVSTLKIQRTQQEDSAVYLCASSIRERGIPNEQFFGPGTRLTVL.